The clone carrying this T cell receptor (beta chain) has a count of ten or more. This entry is derived from a study of T cells in Graves' hyperthyroidism and ophthalmopathy. Clinical symptoms, serum thyroxine, TRAb, thyroid ultrasound and orbital computed tomography informed diagnoses. The V end was cut by 1 base, the J end by 2 bases, with 9 bases between. The CDR3 has 15 residues. Germline V lookup: CDR1 SGHNT, CDR2 YYREEE (reference sequence). Researchers took RNA transcripts and amplified the TCR beta CDR3 regions from them. Carried out on the TCR CDR3, a first-round RT-PCR used the HTBI primer set. MiXCR, applied by TCRdb to the multiplex PCR reads, yields one record per CDR3 protein. The repertoire holds hundreds of thousands of distinct CDR3 sequences, with roughly 25% as singletons.

This clonotype was sampled from a man between 50 and 59 years old with Graves' hyperthyroidism. This chain connects TRBV5-4 to TRBJ2-2; D ambiguous. The material sequenced was blood. CDR3 DNA sequence: TGTGCCAGCAGCTTGAACAGCGCTAACACCGGGGAGCTGTTTTTT. Protein: CASSLNSANTGELFF.